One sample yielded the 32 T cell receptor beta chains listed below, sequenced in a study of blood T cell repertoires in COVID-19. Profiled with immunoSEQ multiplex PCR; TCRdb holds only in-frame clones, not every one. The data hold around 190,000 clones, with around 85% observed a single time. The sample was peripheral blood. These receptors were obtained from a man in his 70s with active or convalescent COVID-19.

The DNA for the CDR3 is TGTGCCAGCGGGACTAGCGGGAGTGGGGGCTACGAGCAGTACTTC. Translated: CASGTSGSGGYEQYF. The chain recombines TRBV19 with TRBJ2-7; 14 nucleotides align to TRBD2. The J segment lost 3 bases and the V segment lost 9 bases, leaving 7 bases of the junction unmatched. The CDR3 totals 15 residues. Germline assignment: CDR1 LNHDA and CDR2 SQIVND (reference sequence). The whole variable domain, filled in from reference TRBV19 and TRBJ2-7, reads DGGITQSPKYLFRKEGQNVTLSCEQNLNHDAMYWYRQDPGQGLRLIYYSQIVNDFQKGDIAEGYSVSREKKESFPLTVTSAQKNPTAFYLCASGTSGSGGYEQYFGPGTRLTVT.

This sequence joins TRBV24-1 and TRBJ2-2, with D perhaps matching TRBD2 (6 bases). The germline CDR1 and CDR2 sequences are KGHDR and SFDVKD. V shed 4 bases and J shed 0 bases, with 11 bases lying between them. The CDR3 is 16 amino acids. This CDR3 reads CATSDFSGANTGELFF. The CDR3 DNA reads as TGTGCCACCAGTGACTTTAGCGGAGCGAACACCGGGGAGCTGTTTTTT.

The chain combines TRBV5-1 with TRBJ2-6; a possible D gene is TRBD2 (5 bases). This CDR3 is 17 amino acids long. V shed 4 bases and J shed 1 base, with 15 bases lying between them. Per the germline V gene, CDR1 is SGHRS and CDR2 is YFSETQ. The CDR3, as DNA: TGCGCCAGCAGCATGACGGGGATAACTTCTGGGGCCAACGTCCTGACTTTC. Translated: CASSMTGITSGANVLTF.

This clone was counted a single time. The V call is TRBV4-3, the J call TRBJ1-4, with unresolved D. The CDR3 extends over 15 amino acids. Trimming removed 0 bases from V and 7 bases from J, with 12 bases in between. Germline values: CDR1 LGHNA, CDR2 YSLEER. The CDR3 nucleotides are TGCGCCAGCAGCCAAGATGCGGCGTATGGTGAAAAACTGTTTTTT. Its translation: CASSQDAAYGEKLFF.

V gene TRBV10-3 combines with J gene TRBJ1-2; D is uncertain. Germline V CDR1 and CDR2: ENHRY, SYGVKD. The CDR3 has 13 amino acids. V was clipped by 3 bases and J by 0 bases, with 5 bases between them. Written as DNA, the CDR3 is TGTGCCATCAGTGAACAGACTAACTATGGCTACACCTTC. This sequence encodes CAISEQTNYGYTF.

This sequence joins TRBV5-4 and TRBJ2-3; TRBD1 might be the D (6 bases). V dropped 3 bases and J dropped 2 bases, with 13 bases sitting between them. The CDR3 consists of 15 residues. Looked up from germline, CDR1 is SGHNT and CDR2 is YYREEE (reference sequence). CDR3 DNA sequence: TGTGCCAGCAGCTCACCGGGACACAACACAGATACGCAGTATTTT. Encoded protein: CASSSPGHNTDTQYF.

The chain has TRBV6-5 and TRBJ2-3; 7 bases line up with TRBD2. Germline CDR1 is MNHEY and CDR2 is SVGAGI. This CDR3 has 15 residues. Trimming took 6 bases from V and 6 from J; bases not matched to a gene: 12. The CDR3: CASRPGLLLWDTQYF. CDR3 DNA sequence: TGTGCCAGCAGACCGGGACTACTTTTATGGGATACGCAGTATTTT.

CDR3 DNA: TGTGCCAGCAGTTTCTCAGGGGGCGCCGAGGGGGAAAAACTGTTTTTT. Protein product: CASSFSGGAEGEKLFF. This chain links TRBV28 with TRBJ1-4, with 8 bases fitting TRBD1. The junction had 11 bases not matched to a gene; V was cut back by 3 bases and J by 8 bases. CDR3 length equals 16 residues. Per the germline V gene, CDR1 is MDHEN and CDR2 is SYDVKM.

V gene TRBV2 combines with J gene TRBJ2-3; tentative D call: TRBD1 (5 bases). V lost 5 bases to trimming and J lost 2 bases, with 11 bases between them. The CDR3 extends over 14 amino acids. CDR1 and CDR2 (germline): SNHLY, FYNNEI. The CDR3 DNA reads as TGTGCCAGCAGTCTCGACAGTTTCACAGATACGCAGTATTTT. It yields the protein CASSLDSFTDTQYF.

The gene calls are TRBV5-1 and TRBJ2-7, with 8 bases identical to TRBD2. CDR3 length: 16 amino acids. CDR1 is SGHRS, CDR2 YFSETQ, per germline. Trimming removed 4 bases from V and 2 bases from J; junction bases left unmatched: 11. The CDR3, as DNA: TGCGCCAGCAGCCCAGTACAGCGGGAGAACCCCTACGAGCAGTACTTC. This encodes CASSPVQRENPYEQYF.

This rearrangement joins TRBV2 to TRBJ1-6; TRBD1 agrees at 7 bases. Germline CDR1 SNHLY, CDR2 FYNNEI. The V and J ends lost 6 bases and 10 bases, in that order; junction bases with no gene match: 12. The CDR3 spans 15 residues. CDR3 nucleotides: TGTGCCAGCAGCACCGGACAGGCTGGCAACTCACCCCTCCACTTT. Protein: CASSTGQAGNSPLHF.

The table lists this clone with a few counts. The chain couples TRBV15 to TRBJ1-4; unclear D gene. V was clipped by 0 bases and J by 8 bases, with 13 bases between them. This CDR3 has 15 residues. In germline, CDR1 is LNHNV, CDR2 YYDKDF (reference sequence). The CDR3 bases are TGTGCCACCAGCAGAGATCGAGGAGGTACAGAAAAACTGTTTTTT. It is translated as CATSRDRGGTEKLFF.

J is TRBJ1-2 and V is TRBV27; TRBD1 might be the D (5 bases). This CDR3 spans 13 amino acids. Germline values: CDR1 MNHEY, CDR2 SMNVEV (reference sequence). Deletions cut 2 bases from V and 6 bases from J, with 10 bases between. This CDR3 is CASSLKGRHGYTF. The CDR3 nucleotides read TGTGCCAGCAGTTTAAAGGGGAGGCATGGCTACACCTTC.

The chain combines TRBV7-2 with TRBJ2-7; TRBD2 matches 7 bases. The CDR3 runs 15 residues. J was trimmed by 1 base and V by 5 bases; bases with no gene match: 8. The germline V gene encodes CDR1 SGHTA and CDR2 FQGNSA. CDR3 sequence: CASSPPGGASYEQYF. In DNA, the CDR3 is TGTGCCAGCAGCCCACCGGGAGGAGCTTCCTACGAGCAGTACTTC.

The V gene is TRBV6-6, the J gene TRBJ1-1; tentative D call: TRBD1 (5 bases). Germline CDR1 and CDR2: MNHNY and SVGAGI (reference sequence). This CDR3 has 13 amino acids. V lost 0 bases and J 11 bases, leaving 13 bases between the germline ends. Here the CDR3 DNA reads TGTGCCAGCAGTTACTCAGTGGGGCTCGGGGCTTTCTTT. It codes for CASSYSVGLGAFF.

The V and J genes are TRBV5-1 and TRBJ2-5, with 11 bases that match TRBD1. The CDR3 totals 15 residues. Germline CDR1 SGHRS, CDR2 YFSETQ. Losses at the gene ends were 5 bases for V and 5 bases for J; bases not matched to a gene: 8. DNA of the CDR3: TGCGCCAGCAGAACCGGGACAGGGGGTTCGGAGACCCAGTACTTC. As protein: CASRTGTGGSETQYF.

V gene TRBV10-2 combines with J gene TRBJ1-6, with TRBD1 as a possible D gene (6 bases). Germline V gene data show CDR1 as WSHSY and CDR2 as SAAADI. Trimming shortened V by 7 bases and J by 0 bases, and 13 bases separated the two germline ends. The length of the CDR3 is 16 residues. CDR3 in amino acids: CASTRTASSYNSPLHF. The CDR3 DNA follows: TGCGCCAGCACCCGGACAGCGAGCTCCTATAATTCACCCCTCCACTTT.

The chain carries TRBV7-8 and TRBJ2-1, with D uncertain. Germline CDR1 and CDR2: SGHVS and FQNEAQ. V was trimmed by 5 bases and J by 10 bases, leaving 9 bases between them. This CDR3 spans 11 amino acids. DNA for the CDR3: TGTGCCAGCAGCCCAGCTCAAGAGCAGTTCTTC. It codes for CASSPAQEQFF.

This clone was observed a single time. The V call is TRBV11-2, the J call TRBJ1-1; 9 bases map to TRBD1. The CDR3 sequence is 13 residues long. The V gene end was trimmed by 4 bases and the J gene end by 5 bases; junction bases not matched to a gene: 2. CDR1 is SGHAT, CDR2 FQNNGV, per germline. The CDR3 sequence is CASSWDRETEAFF. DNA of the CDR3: TGTGCCAGCAGCTGGGACAGGGAGACTGAAGCTTTCTTT. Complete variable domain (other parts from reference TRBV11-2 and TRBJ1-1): EAGVAQSPRYKIIEKRQSVAFWCNPISGHATLYWYQQILGQGPKLLIQFQNNGVVDDSQLPKDRFSAERLKGVDSTLKIQPAKLEDSAVYLCASSWDRETEAFFGQGTRLTVV.

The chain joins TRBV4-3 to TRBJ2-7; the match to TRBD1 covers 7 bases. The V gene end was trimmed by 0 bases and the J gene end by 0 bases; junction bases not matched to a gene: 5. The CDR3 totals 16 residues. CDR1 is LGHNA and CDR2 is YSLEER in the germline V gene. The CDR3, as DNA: TGCGCCAGCAGCCAAGATTGGACAGGCAGCTCCTACGAGCAGTACTTC. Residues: CASSQDWTGSSYEQYF.

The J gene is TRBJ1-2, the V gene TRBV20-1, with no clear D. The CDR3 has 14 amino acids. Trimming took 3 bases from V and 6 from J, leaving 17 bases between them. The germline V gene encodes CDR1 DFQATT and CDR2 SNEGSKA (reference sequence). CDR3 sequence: CSASIGTRGDGYTF. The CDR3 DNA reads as TGCAGTGCTAGTATCGGAACGCGGGGAGATGGCTACACCTTC.

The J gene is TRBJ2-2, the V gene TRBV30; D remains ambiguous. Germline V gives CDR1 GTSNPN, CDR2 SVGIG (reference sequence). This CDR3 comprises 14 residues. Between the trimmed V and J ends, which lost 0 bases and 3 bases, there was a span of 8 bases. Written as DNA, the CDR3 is TGTGCCTGGAGTGTGTTGCGTTACACCGGGGAGCTGTTTTTT. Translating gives CAWSVLRYTGELFF.

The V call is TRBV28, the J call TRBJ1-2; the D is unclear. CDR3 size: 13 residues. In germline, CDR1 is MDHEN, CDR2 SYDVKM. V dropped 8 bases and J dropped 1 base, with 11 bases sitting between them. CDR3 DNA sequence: TGTGCCAGCGGCAACACACATAACTATGGCTACACCTTC. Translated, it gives CASGNTHNYGYTF.

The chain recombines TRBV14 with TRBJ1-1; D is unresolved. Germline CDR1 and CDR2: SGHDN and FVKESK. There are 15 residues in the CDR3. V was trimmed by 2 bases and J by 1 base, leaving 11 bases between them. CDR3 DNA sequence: TGTGCCAGCAGCCAAAAACAGCTTAAGAACACTGAAGCTTTCTTT. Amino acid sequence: CASSQKQLKNTEAFF.

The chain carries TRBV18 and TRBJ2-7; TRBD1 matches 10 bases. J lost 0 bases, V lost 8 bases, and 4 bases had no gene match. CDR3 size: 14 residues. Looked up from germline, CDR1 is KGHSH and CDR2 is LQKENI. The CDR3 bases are TGTGCCAGCGACAGGGGGCCGAGCTCCTACGAGCAGTACTTC. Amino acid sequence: CASDRGPSSYEQYF.

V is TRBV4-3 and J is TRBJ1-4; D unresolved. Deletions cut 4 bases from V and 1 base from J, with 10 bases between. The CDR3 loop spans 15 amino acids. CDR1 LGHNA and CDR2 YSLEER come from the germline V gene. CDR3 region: CASSLWEGTNEKLFF. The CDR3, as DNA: TGCGCCAGCAGCCTTTGGGAGGGAACTAATGAAAAACTGTTTTTT.

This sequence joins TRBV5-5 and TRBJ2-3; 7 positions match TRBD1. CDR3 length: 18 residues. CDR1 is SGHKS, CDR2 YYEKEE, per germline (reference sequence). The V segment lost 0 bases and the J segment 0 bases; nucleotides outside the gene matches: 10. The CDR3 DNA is TGTGCCAGCAGCTTGGGCTTAAACAGGGGTATTAGCACAGATACGCAGTATTTT. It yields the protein CASSLGLNRGISTDTQYF.

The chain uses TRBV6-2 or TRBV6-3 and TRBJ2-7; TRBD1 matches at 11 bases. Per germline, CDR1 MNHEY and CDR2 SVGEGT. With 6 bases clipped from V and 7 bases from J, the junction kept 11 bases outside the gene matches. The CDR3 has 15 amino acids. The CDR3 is CASSLLGQGAGEQYF. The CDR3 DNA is TGTGCCAGCAGCCTACTAGGACAGGGGGCGGGTGAGCAGTACTTC.

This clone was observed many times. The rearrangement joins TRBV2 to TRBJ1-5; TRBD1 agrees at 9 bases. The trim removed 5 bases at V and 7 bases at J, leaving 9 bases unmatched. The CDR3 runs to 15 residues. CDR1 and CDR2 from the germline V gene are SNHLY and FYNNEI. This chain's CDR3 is CASSREGQGAQPQHF. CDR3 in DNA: TGTGCCAGCAGTAGGGAGGGACAGGGTGCCCAGCCCCAGCATTTT.

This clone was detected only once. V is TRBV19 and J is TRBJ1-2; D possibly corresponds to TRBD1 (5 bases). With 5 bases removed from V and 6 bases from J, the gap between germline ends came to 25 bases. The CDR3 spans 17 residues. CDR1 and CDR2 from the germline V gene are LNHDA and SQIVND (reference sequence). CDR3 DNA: TGTGCCAGTAGTCTCCGACAGTATACTATCTGGAGTCATGGCTACACCTTC. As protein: CASSLRQYTIWSHGYTF. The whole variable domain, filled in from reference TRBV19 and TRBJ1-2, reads DGGITQSPKYLFRKEGQNVTLSCEQNLNHDAMYWYRQDPGQGLRLIYYSQIVNDFQKGDIAEGYSVSREKKESFPLTVTSAQKNPTAFYLCASSLRQYTIWSHGYTFGSGTRLTVV.

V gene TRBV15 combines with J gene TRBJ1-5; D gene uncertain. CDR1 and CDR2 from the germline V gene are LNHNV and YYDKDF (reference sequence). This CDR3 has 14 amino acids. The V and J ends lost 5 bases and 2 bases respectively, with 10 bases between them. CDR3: CATSLAGGNQPQHF. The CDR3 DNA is TGTGCCACCAGCTTGGCAGGCGGCAATCAGCCCCAGCATTTT.

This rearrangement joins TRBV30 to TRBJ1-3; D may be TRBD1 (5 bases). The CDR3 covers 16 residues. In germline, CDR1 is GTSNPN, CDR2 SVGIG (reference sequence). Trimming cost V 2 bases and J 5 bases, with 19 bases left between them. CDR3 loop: CAWSFGWGGGRNTIYF. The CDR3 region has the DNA TGTGCCTGGAGTTTCGGATGGGGGGGAGGTAGAAACACCATATATTTT.